This T cell receptor beta chain comes out of a study of blood T cells in healthy people across ages. In the case of this clonotype: Mismatch with germline at one junction end may stem from a read error.

A J-beta primer mix and a sample-barcoded 5' primer were used in a second PCR of about 7 to 12 cycles. MiXCR, applied by TCRdb to the 5' RACE reads, yields one record per CDR3 protein. The sample yields approximately 790,000 distinct CDR3 sequences, less than 80% seen once. The origin of this receptor is a man in his thirties or forties in good health. The sequencing sample was made of blood.

The CDR3 here is CATNREPTAWQPQHF. CDR3 in DNA: TGTGCCACCAACAGAGAACCGACAGCCTGGCAGCCCCAGCATTTT. V usage is TRBV15 and J usage is TRBJ1-5; tentative D call: TRBD1 (5 bases). The CDR3 runs 15 residues. Germline assignment: CDR1 LNHNV and CDR2 YYDKDF (reference sequence).